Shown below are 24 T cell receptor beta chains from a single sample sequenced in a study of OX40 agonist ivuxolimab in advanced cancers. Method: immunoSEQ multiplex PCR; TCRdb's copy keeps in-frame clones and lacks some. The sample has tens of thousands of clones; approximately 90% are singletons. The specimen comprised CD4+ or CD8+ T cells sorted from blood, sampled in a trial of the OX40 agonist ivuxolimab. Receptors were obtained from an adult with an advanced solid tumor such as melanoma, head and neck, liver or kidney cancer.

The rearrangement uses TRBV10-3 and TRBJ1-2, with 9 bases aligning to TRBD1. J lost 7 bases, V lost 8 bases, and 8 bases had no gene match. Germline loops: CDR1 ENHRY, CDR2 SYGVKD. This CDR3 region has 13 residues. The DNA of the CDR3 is TGTGCCATCGGCACAGGGGGCGGGTCTGGCTACACCTTC. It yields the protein CAIGTGGGSGYTF.

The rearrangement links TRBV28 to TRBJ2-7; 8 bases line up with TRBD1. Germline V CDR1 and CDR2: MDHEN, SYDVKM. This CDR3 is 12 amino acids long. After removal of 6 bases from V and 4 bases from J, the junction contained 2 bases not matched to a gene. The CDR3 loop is CASRDRVYEQYF. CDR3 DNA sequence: TGTGCCAGCAGGGACAGGGTTTACGAGCAGTACTTC. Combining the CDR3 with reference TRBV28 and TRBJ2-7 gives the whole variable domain DVKVTQSSRYLVKRTGEKVFLECVQDMDHENMFWYRQDPGLGLRLIYFSYDVKMKEKGDIPEGYSVSREKKERFSLILESASTNQTSMYLCASRDRVYEQYFGPGTRLTVT.

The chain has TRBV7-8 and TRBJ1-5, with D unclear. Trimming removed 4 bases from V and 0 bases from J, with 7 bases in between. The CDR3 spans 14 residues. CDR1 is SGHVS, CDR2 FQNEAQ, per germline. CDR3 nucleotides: TGTGCCAGCAGCTGGACCGATAGCAATCAGCCCCAGCATTTT. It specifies CASSWTDSNQPQHF. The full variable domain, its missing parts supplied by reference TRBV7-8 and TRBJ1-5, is GAGVSQSPRYKVAKRGQDVALRCDPISGHVSLFWYQQALGQGPEFLTYFQNEAQLDKSGLPSDRFFAERPEGSVSTLKIQRTQQEDSAVYLCASSWTDSNQPQHFGDGTRLSIL.

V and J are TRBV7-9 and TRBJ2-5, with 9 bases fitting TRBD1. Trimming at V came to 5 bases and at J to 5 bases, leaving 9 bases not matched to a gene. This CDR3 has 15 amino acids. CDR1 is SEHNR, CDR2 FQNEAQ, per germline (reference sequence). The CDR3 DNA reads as TGTGCCAGCAGCACAAGGGACAGGGACTGGGAGACCCAGTACTTC. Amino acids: CASSTRDRDWETQYF.

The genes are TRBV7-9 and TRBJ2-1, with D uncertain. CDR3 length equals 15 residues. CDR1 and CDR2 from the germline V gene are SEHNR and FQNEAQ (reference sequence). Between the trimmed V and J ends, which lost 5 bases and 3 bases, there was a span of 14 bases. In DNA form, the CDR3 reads TGTGCCAGCAGCGACGAAGTCCTACACTACAATGAGCAGTTCTTC. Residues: CASSDEVLHYNEQFF.

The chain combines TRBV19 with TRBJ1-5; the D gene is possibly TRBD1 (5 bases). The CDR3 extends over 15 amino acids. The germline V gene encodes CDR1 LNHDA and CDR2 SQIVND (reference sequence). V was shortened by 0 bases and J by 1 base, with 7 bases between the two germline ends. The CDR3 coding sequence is TGTGCCAGTAGTATAGATCGGGGGAGCAATCAGCCCCAGCATTTT. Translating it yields CASSIDRGSNQPQHF. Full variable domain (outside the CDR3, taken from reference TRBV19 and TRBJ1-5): DGGITQSPKYLFRKEGQNVTLSCEQNLNHDAMYWYRQDPGQGLRLIYYSQIVNDFQKGDIAEGYSVSREKKESFPLTVTSAQKNPTAFYLCASSIDRGSNQPQHFGDGTRLSIL.

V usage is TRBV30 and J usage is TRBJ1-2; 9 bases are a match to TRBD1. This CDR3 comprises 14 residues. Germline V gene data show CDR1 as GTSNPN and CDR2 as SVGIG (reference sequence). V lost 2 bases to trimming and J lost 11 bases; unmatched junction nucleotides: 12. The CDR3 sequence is CAWSYLGQGKEYTF. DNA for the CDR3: TGTGCCTGGAGTTACCTGGGACAGGGAAAGGAATACACCTTC.

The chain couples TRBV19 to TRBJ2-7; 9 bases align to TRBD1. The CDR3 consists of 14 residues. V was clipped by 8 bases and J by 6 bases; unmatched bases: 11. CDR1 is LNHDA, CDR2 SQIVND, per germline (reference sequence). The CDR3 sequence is CASAPGQGPFEQYF. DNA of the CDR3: TGTGCCAGTGCCCCGGGACAGGGTCCTTTCGAGCAGTACTTC.

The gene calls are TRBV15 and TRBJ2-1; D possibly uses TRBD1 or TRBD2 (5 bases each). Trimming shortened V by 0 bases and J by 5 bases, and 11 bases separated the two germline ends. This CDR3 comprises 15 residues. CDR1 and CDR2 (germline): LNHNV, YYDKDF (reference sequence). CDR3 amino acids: CATSRDRDANNEQFF. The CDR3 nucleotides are TGTGCCACCAGCAGAGATCGGGACGCCAACAATGAGCAGTTCTTC.

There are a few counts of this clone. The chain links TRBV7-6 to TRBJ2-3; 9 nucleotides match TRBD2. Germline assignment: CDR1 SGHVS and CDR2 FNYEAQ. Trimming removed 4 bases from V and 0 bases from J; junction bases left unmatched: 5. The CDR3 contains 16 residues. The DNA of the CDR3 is TGTGCCAGCAGCTCTCGCCTAGCGGGAAGCACAGATACGCAGTATTTT. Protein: CASSSRLAGSTDTQYF.

This CDR3 reads CASGAEPAWLINYGYTF. DNA of the CDR3: TGTGCCAGCGGGGCTGAGCCGGCCTGGCTAATAAACTATGGCTACACCTTC. V is TRBV2 and J is TRBJ1-2; possibly TRBD1 for D (5 bases). This CDR3 is built from 17 residues. Germline CDR1 is SNHLY and CDR2 is FYNNEI. Trimming stripped 8 bases from V and 2 bases from J, with 24 bases between.

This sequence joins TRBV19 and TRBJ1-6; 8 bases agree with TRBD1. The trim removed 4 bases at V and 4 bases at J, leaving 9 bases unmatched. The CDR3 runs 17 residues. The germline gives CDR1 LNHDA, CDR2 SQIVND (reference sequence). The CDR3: CASSRDLQGAYNSPLHF. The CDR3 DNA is TGTGCCAGTAGTAGAGACCTCCAGGGGGCTTATAATTCACCCCTCCACTTT.

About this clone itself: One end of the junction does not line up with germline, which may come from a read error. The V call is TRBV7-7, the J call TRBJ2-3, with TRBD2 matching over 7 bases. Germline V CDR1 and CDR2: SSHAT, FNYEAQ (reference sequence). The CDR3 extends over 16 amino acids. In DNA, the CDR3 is TGTGCTAGCAGCTTAGCGCCGGGGGGATACACAGATACGCAGTATTTT. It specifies CASSLAPGGYTDTQYF.

The CDR3, as DNA: TGCGCCAGCAGCCAAGAAAAAGTCCAGTATGATAATTCACCCCTCCACTTT. This encodes CASSQEKVQYDNSPLHF. This chain joins TRBV4-3 and TRBJ1-6; D is undetermined. Trimming left V 0 bases short and J 5 bases short, with 14 bases between. CDR1 is LGHNA and CDR2 is YSLEER in the germline V gene. This CDR3 contains 17 residues.

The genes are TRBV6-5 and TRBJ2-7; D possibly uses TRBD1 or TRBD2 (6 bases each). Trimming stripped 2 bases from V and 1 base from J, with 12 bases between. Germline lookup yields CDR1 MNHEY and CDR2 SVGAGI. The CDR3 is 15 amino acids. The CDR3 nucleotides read TGTGCCAGCAGTTACCCGGGGGCAGGGTCCTACGAGCAGTACTTC. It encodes CASSYPGAGSYEQYF.

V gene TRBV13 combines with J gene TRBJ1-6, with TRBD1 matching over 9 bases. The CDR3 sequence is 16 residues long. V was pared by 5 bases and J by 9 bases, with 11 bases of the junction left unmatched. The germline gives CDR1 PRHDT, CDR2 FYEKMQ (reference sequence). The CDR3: CASSGAGTGNTSPLHF. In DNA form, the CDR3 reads TGTGCCAGCAGCGGAGCCGGGACAGGGAATACTTCACCCCTCCACTTT. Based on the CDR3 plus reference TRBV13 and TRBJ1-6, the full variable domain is AAGVIQSPRHLIKEKRETATLKCYPIPRHDTVYWYQQGPGQDPQFLISFYEKMQSDKGSIPDRFSAQQFSDYHSELNMSSLELGDSALYFCASSGAGTGNTSPLHFGNGTRLTVT.

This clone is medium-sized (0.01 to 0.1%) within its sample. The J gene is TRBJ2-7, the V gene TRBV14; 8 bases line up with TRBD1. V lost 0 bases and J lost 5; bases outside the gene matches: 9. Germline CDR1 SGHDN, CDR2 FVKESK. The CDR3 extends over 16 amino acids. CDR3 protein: CASSQEWTGLLDEQYF. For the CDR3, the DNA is TGTGCCAGCAGCCAAGAGTGGACAGGGTTGCTGGACGAGCAGTACTTC.

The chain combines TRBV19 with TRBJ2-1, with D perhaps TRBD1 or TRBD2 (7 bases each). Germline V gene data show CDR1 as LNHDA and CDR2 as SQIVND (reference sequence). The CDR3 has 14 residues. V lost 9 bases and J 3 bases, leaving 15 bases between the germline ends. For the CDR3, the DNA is TGTGCCAGCCATCAGGGGGGGGACTACAATGAGCAGTTCTTC. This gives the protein CASHQGGDYNEQFF.

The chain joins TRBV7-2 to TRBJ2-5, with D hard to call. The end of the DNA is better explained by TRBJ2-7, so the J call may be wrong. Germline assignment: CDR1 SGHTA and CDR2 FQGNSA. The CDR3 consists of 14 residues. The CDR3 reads CASSLVIVSYEQYF. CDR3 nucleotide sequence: TGTGCCAGCAGCTTAGTCATCGTCTCCTACGAGCAGTACTTC.

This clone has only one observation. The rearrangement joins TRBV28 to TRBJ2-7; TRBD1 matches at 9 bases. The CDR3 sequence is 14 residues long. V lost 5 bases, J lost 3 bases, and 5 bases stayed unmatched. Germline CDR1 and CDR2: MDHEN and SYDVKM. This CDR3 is CASSQPTGGYEQYF. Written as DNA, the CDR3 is TGTGCCAGCAGTCAACCGACAGGGGGCTACGAGCAGTACTTC.

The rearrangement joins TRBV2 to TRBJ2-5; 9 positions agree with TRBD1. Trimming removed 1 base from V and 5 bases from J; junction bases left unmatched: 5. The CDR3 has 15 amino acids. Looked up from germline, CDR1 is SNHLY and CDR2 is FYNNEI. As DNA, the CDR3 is TGTGCCAGCAGTGAAGACAGGGGGCTGACGGAGACCCAGTACTTC. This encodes CASSEDRGLTETQYF.

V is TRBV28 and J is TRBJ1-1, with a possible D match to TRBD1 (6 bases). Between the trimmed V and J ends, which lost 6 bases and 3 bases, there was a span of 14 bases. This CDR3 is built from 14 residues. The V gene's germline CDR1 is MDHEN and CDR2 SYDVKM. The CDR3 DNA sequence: TGTGCCAGCAGATACAGGGCCGTGGACACTGAAGCTTTCTTT. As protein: CASRYRAVDTEAFF.

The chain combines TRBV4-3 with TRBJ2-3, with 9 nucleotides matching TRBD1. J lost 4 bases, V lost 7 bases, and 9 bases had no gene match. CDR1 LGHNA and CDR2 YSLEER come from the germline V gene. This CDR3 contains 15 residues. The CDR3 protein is CASTLDRGSSDTQYF. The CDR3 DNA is TGCGCCAGCACCTTGGACAGGGGAAGTTCAGATACGCAGTATTTT.

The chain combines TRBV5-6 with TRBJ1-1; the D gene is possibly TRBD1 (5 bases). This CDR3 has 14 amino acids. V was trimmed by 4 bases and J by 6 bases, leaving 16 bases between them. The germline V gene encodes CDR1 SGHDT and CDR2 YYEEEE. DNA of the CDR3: TGTGCCAGCAGCAGGGGCGGGGGTAATGCTGAAGCTTTCTTT. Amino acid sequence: CASSRGGGNAEAFF.